These 28 T cell receptor beta chains came from one sample sequenced in a study of CD8 T cells in ankylosing spondylitis. TCRdb ran MiXCR on the 5' RACE reads and lists one entry per CDR3 protein. The sample holds 250,000 to 400,000 distinct CDR3 sequences, about 9.9% seen once. Material: blood, either unsorted or a sorted T cell fraction (not recorded which). These receptors were taken from a female donor with ankylosing spondylitis or in good health (not recorded which).

The rearrangement joins TRBV13 to TRBJ2-5, with 13 bases identical to TRBD2. V dropped 5 bases and J dropped 9; count of bases not matched to a gene: 12. This CDR3 spans 16 amino acids. CDR1 is PRHDT and CDR2 is FYEKMQ in the germline V gene (reference sequence). The CDR3 is CASSHRTSGGSWAQYF. As DNA, the CDR3 is TGTGCCAGCAGCCACCGGACTAGCGGGGGTTCTTGGGCCCAGTACTTC.

This clonotype showed up many times. The chain recombines TRBV10-3 with TRBJ2-2; 8 nucleotides match TRBD1. The CDR3 is 16 amino acids. Germline assignment: CDR1 ENHRY and CDR2 SYGVKD. The V segment lost 6 bases and the J segment 7 bases; nucleotides outside the gene matches: 13. The CDR3: CAISPGTGGNVGELFF. The DNA of the CDR3 is TGTGCCATCAGCCCCGGGACAGGAGGGAATGTCGGGGAGCTGTTTTTT.

At least ten counts were recorded for this clonotype. This rearrangement joins TRBV20-1 to TRBJ2-3, with D hard to call. Germline CDR1 is DFQATT and CDR2 is SNEGSKA (reference sequence). This CDR3 is 13 amino acids long. Trimming cost V 3 bases and J 6 bases, with 13 bases left between them. Here the CDR3 DNA reads TGCAGTGCTAGCTTGGTAGAATTGGATACGCAGTATTTT. It encodes CSASLVELDTQYF.

This clonotype showed up many times. The rearrangement uses TRBV5-1 and TRBJ1-6, with 8 bases that match TRBD1. The CDR3 totals 15 residues. V lost 1 base to trimming and J lost 7 bases; unmatched junction nucleotides: 4. CDR1 is SGHRS and CDR2 is YFSETQ in the germline V gene. The CDR3 region is CASSLPDRENSPLHF. The DNA for the CDR3 is TGCGCCAGCAGCTTGCCGGACAGGGAGAATTCACCCCTCCACTTT.

This chain's CDR3 is CASSLGGMRAFF. The DNA of the CDR3 is TGTGCCAGCAGCCTCGGAGGGATGAGAGCTTTCTTT. V and J are TRBV12-3 or TRBV12-4 and TRBJ1-1; D not certain. This CDR3 spans 12 amino acids. The ends were cut back, 6 bases at V and 10 bases at J, with 15 bases in the middle.

There are many counts of this clonotype. This chain links TRBV5-1 with TRBJ2-7; 7 bases agree with TRBD2. The germline gives CDR1 SGHRS, CDR2 YFSETQ. The CDR3 runs 15 residues. J was trimmed by 1 base and V by 3 bases; bases with no gene match: 7. CDR3 sequence: CASSWNPGGSYEQYF. In nucleotides, the CDR3 is TGCGCCAGCAGCTGGAACCCGGGGGGTTCCTACGAGCAGTACTTC.

This clonotype was counted ten times or more. The V and J genes are TRBV9 and TRBJ2-7; maybe TRBD1 (6 bases). Between the trimmed V and J ends, which lost 7 bases and 4 bases, there was a span of 12 bases. Looked up from germline, CDR1 is SGDLS and CDR2 is YYNGEE. The CDR3 runs 12 residues. CDR3 coding DNA: TGTGCCAGCGGACGGACAGATTACGAGCAGTACTTC. Its translation is CASGRTDYEQYF.

Remarks on this clonotype: This sequence may be a read error, since a much larger clone differs from it by one base. CDR3 residues: CCASPAGRATNTEAFF. The CDR3 DNA is TGCTGTGCTAGCCCCGCGGGGAGGGCAACGAACACTGAAGCTTTCTTT. The rearrangement uses TRBV20-1 and TRBJ1-1; no firm D call. The CDR3 is made up of 16 amino acids. Germline CDR1 is DFQATT and CDR2 is SNEGSKA (reference sequence).

This clonotype was detected many times. The chain is built from TRBV5-1 and TRBJ2-5; a possible D gene is TRBD2 (6 bases). This CDR3 has 15 residues. Per the germline V gene, CDR1 is SGHRS and CDR2 is YFSETQ. Trimming shortened V by 8 bases and J by 1 base, and 18 bases separated the two germline ends. The CDR3 region has the DNA TGCGCCAGTTCCTGGGGAGCGGGTCGCCAAGAGACCCAGTACTTC. It yields the protein CASSWGAGRQETQYF.

The sample holds many counts of this clonotype. This chain joins TRBV12-3 or TRBV12-4 and TRBJ1-2, with D possibly matching TRBD1 (6 bases). Deletions cut 2 bases from V and 0 bases from J, with 10 bases between. The CDR3 sequence is 15 residues long. The CDR3 protein is CASSLTRTANYGYTF. For the CDR3, the DNA is TGTGCCAGCAGTTTAACACGGACAGCTAACTATGGCTACACCTTC.

This clonotype was counted at least ten times. The chain uses TRBV15 and TRBJ2-1, with D possibly being TRBD2 (5 bases). The length of the CDR3 is 18 residues. The germline gives CDR1 LNHNV, CDR2 YYDKDF (reference sequence). V lost 2 bases and J lost 2, with 19 bases in between. The CDR3 protein is CATSRWVGQRTAYNEQFF. Here the CDR3 DNA reads TGTGCCACCAGCAGATGGGTCGGGCAGCGGACCGCCTACAATGAGCAGTTCTTC.

There are a few counts of this clonotype. V and J are TRBV30 and TRBJ2-1; the D is unclear. V was cut by 0 bases and J by 6 bases, with 3 bases left in between. CDR1 is GTSNPN, CDR2 SVGIG, per germline (reference sequence). The CDR3 is 11 residues long. The CDR3 coding sequence is TGTGCCTGGAGTGTGGGCAATGAGCAGTTCTTC. This translates into CAWSVGNEQFF.

This clonotype was recorded many times. The V gene is TRBV28, the J gene TRBJ1-6, with unresolved D. V shed 4 bases and J shed 7 bases, with 8 bases lying between them. The CDR3 runs 13 residues. Germline V gene data show CDR1 as MDHEN and CDR2 as SYDVKM. CDR3 region: CASSSGRNSPLHF. CDR3 DNA sequence: TGTGCCAGCAGTTCCGGGCGAAATTCACCCCTCCACTTT.

This clonotype was observed many times. V and J are TRBV7-2 and TRBJ1-2; weak D call: TRBD1 (6 bases). Trimming left V 2 bases short and J 4 bases short, with 14 bases between. Per germline, CDR1 SGHTA and CDR2 FQGNSA. The CDR3 loop spans 15 amino acids. The CDR3 nucleotides are TGTGCCAGCAGCTTATTTCGGGGGGCGAGCTATGGCTACACCTTC. As protein: CASSLFRGASYGYTF.

This clonotype was found a few times. V and J are TRBV10-3 and TRBJ2-2, with D perhaps TRBD2 (6 bases). The V gene lost 6 bases and the J gene lost 5 bases, with 16 bases spanning the gap. This CDR3 spans 15 amino acids. The germline V gene encodes CDR1 ENHRY and CDR2 SYGVKD. CDR3 residues: CAISPLGGATGELFF. CDR3 in DNA: TGTGCCATCAGCCCCCTCGGGGGAGCGACCGGGGAGCTGTTTTTT.

This clonotype was observed a handful of times. The genes are TRBV29-1 and TRBJ2-1; 9 bases are a match to TRBD2. CDR3 length: 15 residues. The V gene's germline CDR1 is SQVTM and CDR2 ANQGSEA. The V gene end was trimmed by 4 bases and the J gene end by 8 bases; junction bases not matched to a gene: 12. The CDR3 DNA reads TGCAGCGTTGTGAGTAAGGCGGGAGGGCCCTATGAGCAGTTCTTC. This encodes CSVVSKAGGPYEQFF.

This clonotype showed up many times. The chain has TRBV5-1 and TRBJ2-3; the D is unclear. Germline CDR1 reads SGHRS; CDR2 reads YFSETQ. The CDR3 consists of 15 residues. V lost 0 bases and J 2 bases, leaving 10 bases between the germline ends. CDR3 amino acids: CASSLVRPHTDTQYF. CDR3 sequence (DNA): TGCGCCAGCAGCTTGGTGCGGCCTCACACAGATACGCAGTATTTT.

This clonotype was picked up a small number of times. The chain is built from TRBV3-1 and TRBJ1-6; perhaps TRBD1 as D (5 bases). The V and J ends lost 0 bases and 2 bases respectively, with 8 bases between them. The CDR3 totals 16 residues. CDR1 and CDR2 from the germline V gene are LGHDT and YNNKEL (reference sequence). As DNA, the CDR3 is TGTGCCAGCAGCCAAGAGGGGACCACCTATAATTCACCCCTCCACTTT. Protein product: CASSQEGTTYNSPLHF. The variable domain in full, with the rest retrieved from reference TRBV3-1 and TRBJ1-6, is DTAVSQTPKYLVTQMGNDKSIKCEQNLGHDTMYWYKQDSKKFLKIMFSYNNKELIINETVPNRFSPKSPDKAHLNLHINSLELGDSAVYFCASSQEGTTYNSPLHFGNGTRLTVT.

Many counts were recorded for this clonotype. The chain employs TRBV5-1 and TRBJ1-4; D possibly corresponds to TRBD1 (5 bases). In germline, CDR1 is SGHRS, CDR2 YFSETQ. Trimming left V 4 bases short and J 8 bases short, with 18 bases between. The CDR3 consists of 15 residues. This CDR3 is CASSPFSMKGEKLFF. CDR3 nucleotides: TGCGCCAGCAGCCCATTTTCCATGAAGGGGGAAAAACTGTTTTTT.

This clonotype has ten or more counts. This chain connects TRBV12-3 or TRBV12-4 to TRBJ1-1, with 7 bases that match TRBD1. V dropped 6 bases and J dropped 6; count of bases not matched to a gene: 10. The CDR3 is 14 residues long. This chain's CDR3 is CASRPDRAYAEAFF. The CDR3 DNA reads as TGTGCCAGCAGACCCGACAGGGCCTATGCTGAAGCTTTCTTT.

This clonotype was seen a handful of times. This chain connects TRBV5-1 to TRBJ1-1, with D maybe TRBD1 (5 bases). V gave up 2 bases and J gave up 1 base, with 12 bases separating them. The germline CDR1 and CDR2 sequences are SGHRS and YFSETQ. CDR3 length: 15 residues. CDR3 nucleotides: TGCGCCAGCAGCTTCGAAAGGGACGGGAACACTGAAGCTTTCTTT. Translated, it gives CASSFERDGNTEAFF.

This clonotype has only a few counts. The J gene is TRBJ1-6, the V gene TRBV19; the D gene is possibly TRBD1 (6 bases). From germline, CDR1 is LNHDA and CDR2 SQIVND (reference sequence). Trimming cost V 5 bases and J 9 bases, with 20 bases left between them. CDR3 size: 16 residues. This CDR3 is CASSPRARGAISPLHF. CDR3 nucleotide sequence: TGTGCCAGTAGTCCAAGGGCCCGGGGGGCCATTTCACCCCTCCACTTT.

The chain joins TRBV5-4 to TRBJ2-7; TRBD1 matches 7 bases. The J segment lost 5 bases and the V segment lost 0 bases, leaving 11 bases of the junction unmatched. This CDR3 region has 16 residues. Germline V gene sequence: CDR1 SGHNT, CDR2 YYREEE (reference sequence). The CDR3 spells CASSLGNDRAVNEQYF. Written as DNA, the CDR3 is TGTGCCAGCAGCTTGGGCAACGACAGGGCTGTGAACGAGCAGTACTTC.

This clonotype was observed many times. The J gene is TRBJ1-4, the V gene TRBV5-1; D is possibly TRBD1 (6 bases). Germline CDR1 is SGHRS and CDR2 is YFSETQ. Trimming took 1 base from V and 0 from J, leaving 10 bases between them. The CDR3 runs 16 residues. Here the CDR3 DNA reads TGCGCCAGCAGCTTGTGGGACACCGCAACTAATGAAAAACTGTTTTTT. Translating gives CASSLWDTATNEKLFF.

The chain is built from TRBV29-1 and TRBJ2-4; D not certain. V was cut by 7 bases and J by 1 base, with 14 bases left in between. Germline CDR1 is SQVTM and CDR2 is ANQGSEA. The CDR3 extends over 14 amino acids. In DNA, the CDR3 is TGCAGCGCCCACCTTGACGGGGCCAAAAACATTCAGTACTTC. Amino acids: CSAHLDGAKNIQYF.

In this sample, this clonotype turned up many times. The V and J genes are TRBV20-1 and TRBJ2-5; 9 bases line up with TRBD2. Germline loops: CDR1 DFQATT, CDR2 SNEGSKA (reference sequence). This CDR3 region has 13 residues. V lost 6 bases to trimming and J lost 0 bases; unmatched junction nucleotides: 2. The CDR3 region is CSAGLAYQETQYF. In DNA form, the CDR3 reads TGCAGTGCCGGACTAGCGTACCAAGAGACCCAGTACTTC.

At least ten counts were recorded for this clonotype. The rearrangement uses TRBV12-3 or TRBV12-4 and TRBJ2-2; D gene uncertain. The CDR3 spans 12 residues. Between the trimmed V and J ends, which lost 10 bases and 3 bases, there was a span of 9 bases. For the CDR3, the DNA is TGTGCCACAGACATTGACACCGGGGAGCTGTTTTTT. Amino acid sequence: CATDIDTGELFF.

In this sample, this clonotype turned up many times. The gene calls are TRBV7-9 and TRBJ2-2; D is unclear. Trimming removed 2 bases from V and 5 bases from J, with 9 bases in between. Germline V gene lookup returns CDR1 SEHNR and CDR2 FQNEAQ (reference sequence). This CDR3 spans 14 amino acids. CDR3 sequence reads: CASSLNLQTGELFF. In DNA form, the CDR3 reads TGTGCCAGCAGCTTAAACCTCCAGACCGGGGAGCTGTTTTTT.